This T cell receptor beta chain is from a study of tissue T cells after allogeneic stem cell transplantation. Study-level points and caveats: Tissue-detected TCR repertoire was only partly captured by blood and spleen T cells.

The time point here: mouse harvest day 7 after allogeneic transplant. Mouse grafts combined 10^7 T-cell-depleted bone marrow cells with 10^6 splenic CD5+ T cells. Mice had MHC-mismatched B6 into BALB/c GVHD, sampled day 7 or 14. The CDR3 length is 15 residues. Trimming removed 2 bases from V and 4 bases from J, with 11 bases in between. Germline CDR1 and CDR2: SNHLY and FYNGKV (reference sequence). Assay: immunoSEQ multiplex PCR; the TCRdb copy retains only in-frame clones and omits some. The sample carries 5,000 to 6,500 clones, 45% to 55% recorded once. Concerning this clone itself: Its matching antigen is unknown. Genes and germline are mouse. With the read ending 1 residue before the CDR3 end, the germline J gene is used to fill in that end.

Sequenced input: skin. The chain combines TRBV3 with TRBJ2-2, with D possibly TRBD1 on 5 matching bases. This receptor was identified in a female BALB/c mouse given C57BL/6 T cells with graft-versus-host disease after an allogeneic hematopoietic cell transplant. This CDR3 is CASSLRQGGTGQLYF. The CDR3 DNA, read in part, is TGTGCCAGCAGCTTACGGCAGGGCGGCACCGGGCAGCTCTAC.